This T cell receptor beta chain was retrieved from a study of T cell responses to AZD1222 COVID-19 vaccine. CDR3 length equals 16 residues. With 5 bases removed from V and 4 bases from J, the gap between germline ends came to 21 bases. Per the germline V gene, CDR1 is SEHNR and CDR2 is FQNEAQ (reference sequence). Study-level results: Among those given AZD1222, only 6 or 7 were seropositive at baseline.

Here immunoSEQ multiplex PCR was the method, and the copy in TCRdb shows in-frame clones only, minus some. The sample yields approximately 170,000 clones, 88% seen once. Points on this clone: What it binds is unknown.

The sample consisted of peripheral blood, taken 28 days after the second AZD1222 dose. This receptor was obtained from an adult who received the AZD1222 COVID-19 vaccine. The chain couples TRBV7-9 to TRBJ2-7, with a possible D match to TRBD2 (5 bases). The CDR3 sequence: CASSGDAEDWGYEQYF. The CDR3, as DNA: TGTGCCAGCAGCGGTGATGCGGAGGACTGGGGTTACGAGCAGTACTTC. The complete variable domain, with remaining parts taken from reference TRBV7-9 and TRBJ2-7, reads DTGVSQNPRHKITKRGQNVTFRCDPISEHNRLYWYRQTLGQGPEFLTYFQNEAQLEKSRLLSDRFSAERPKGSFSTLEIQRTEQGDSAMYLCASSGDAEDWGYEQYFGPGTRLTVT.